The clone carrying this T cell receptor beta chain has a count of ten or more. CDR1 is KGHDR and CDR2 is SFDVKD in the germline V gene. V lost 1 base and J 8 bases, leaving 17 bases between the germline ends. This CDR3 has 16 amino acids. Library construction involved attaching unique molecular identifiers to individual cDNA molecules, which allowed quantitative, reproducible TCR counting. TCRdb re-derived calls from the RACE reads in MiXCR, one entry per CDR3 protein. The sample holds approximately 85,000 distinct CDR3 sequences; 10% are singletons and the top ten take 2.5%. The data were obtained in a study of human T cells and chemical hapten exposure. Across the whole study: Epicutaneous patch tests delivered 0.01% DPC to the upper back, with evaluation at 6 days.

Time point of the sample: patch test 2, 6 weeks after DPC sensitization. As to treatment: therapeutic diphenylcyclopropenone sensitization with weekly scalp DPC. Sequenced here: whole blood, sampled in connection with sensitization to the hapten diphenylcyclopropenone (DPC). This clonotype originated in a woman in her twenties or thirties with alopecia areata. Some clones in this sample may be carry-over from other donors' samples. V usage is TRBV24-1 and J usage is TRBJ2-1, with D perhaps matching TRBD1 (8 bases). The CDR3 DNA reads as TGTGCCACCAGTGATTTCTACAGGGGGGGCCGGGATGAGCAGTTCTTC. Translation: CATSDFYRGGRDEQFF.